The 29 T cell receptor beta chains listed next were all sequenced from one sample in a study of blood T cell repertoires in COVID-19 (TCRdb year 2020). Library preparation employed the immunoSEQ multiplex PCR assay. TCRdb stores this immuneACCESS table with in-frame sequences only. Part of the clones is absent; in the studies checked, under half of the shortfall reflects unresolved V genes, and no reason is known for the rest. The sample table lists around 100,000 clones, roughly 89% of them with a count of one. In total, the top ten clones hold 15% of the sample. The material sequenced was peripheral blood. The source is a human donor in a cohort sampled during active COVID-19.

The chain combines TRBV15 with TRBJ2-7; 8 bases agree with TRBD1. Germline V gene sequence: CDR1 LNHNV, CDR2 YYDKDF (reference sequence). V gave up 3 bases and J gave up 5 bases; unmatched junction bases: 9. The CDR3 spans 15 residues. DNA for the CDR3: TGTGCCACCAGCAGCTCACCCAAGACAGGGGACGAGCAGTACTTC. Its translation: CATSSSPKTGDEQYF.

This clone has only a few counts. The CDR3: CASSGRRENSPLHF. The CDR3 bases are TGTGCCAGCAGCGGACGGAGGGAGAATTCACCCCTCCACTTT. This chain uses TRBV6-6 with TRBJ1-6; D gene uncertain. V dropped 6 bases and J dropped 7 bases, with 13 bases sitting between them. Per germline, CDR1 MNHNY and CDR2 SVGAGI (reference sequence). CDR3 length: 14 residues.

The chain employs TRBV5-1 and TRBJ2-1, with D perhaps matching TRBD2 (5 bases). This CDR3 has 16 residues. V lost 2 bases, J lost 0 bases, and 12 bases lay in between. Germline lookup yields CDR1 SGHRS and CDR2 YFSETQ. DNA for the CDR3: TGCGCCAGCAGCTTCGGACGGGGAAGCTCCTACAATGAGCAGTTCTTC. This encodes CASSFGRGSSYNEQFF.

The chain is built from TRBV18 and TRBJ2-1, with 7 positions matching TRBD2. Germline V gene lookup returns CDR1 KGHSH and CDR2 LQKENI. J gave up 5 bases and V 3 bases, and 7 bases lay outside the gene matches. This CDR3 spans 15 amino acids. The CDR3 here is CASSPSAGADNEQFF. The CDR3 DNA reads TGTGCCAGCTCACCTTCGGCGGGAGCGGACAATGAGCAGTTCTTC.

V gene TRBV6-2 or TRBV6-3 combines with J gene TRBJ2-2; 7 bases align to TRBD1. J gave up 2 bases and V 1 base, and 1 base lay outside the gene matches. This CDR3 comprises 15 residues. Germline CDR1 and CDR2: MNHEY and SVGEGT. The CDR3 DNA reads as TGTGCCAGCAGTTACTGGGACAGCAACACCGGGGAGCTGTTTTTT. Its protein is CASSYWDSNTGELFF.

As DNA, the CDR3 is TGTGCCAGCAGCTTAGCGGGGGGGGAGACCCAGTACTTC. Protein: CASSLAGGETQYF. This sequence joins TRBV7-9 and TRBJ2-5, with 7 bases lining up with TRBD2. Germline V gene sequence: CDR1 SEHNR, CDR2 FQNEAQ (reference sequence). The V gene end was trimmed by 0 bases and the J gene end by 5 bases; junction bases not matched to a gene: 0. The CDR3 is 13 amino acids.

The gene calls are TRBV7-9 and TRBJ1-4, with D unclear. Germline loops: CDR1 SEHNR, CDR2 FQNEAQ (reference sequence). Trimming pared 5 bases from V and 3 bases from J, leaving 13 bases between. This CDR3 is 15 amino acids long. CDR3 sequence: CASSEGNVANEKLFF. CDR3 DNA sequence: TGTGCCAGCAGCGAGGGTAATGTCGCTAATGAAAAACTGTTTTTT.

The rearrangement joins TRBV10-3 to TRBJ1-5; 8 bases map to TRBD1. CDR3 length: 17 residues. V was pared by 3 bases and J by 5 bases, with 12 bases of the junction left unmatched. The germline gives CDR1 ENHRY, CDR2 SYGVKD. The CDR3 sequence is CAISEKGTQGEDQPQHF. The CDR3 coding sequence is TGTGCCATCAGTGAAAAGGGAACACAGGGGGAGGATCAGCCCCAGCATTTT.

The rearrangement joins TRBV5-1 to TRBJ2-7; D not resolved. Per germline, CDR1 SGHRS and CDR2 YFSETQ. Trimming took 0 bases from V and 0 from J, leaving 10 bases between them. This CDR3 contains 15 residues. CDR3 sequence reads: CASSLDVVSSYEQYF. CDR3 nucleotide sequence: TGCGCCAGCAGCTTGGACGTCGTGAGCTCCTACGAGCAGTACTTC.

The chain is built from TRBV7-9 and TRBJ1-2; 9 nucleotides agree with TRBD1. CDR1 is SEHNR and CDR2 is FQNEAQ in the germline V gene (reference sequence). The CDR3 has 17 amino acids. V gave up 2 bases and J gave up 6 bases; unmatched junction bases: 13. The CDR3 DNA reads TGTGCCAGCAGCTTAAGCGGGACGATACAGGGGGCGCATGGCTACACCTTC. Amino acids: CASSLSGTIQGAHGYTF.

The chain has TRBV28 and TRBJ1-2; 9 nucleotides agree with TRBD1. In germline, CDR1 is MDHEN, CDR2 SYDVKM. V shed 2 bases and J 8 bases; nucleotides not matched to a gene: 9. The CDR3 contains 15 residues. CDR3 residues: CASSLQPGQGNGYTF. For the CDR3, the DNA is TGTGCCAGCAGTTTACAGCCGGGACAGGGTAACGGCTACACCTTC.

This clone has only a few counts. The chain employs TRBV27 and TRBJ1-3, with D uncertain. V shed 6 bases and J shed 0 bases, with 12 bases lying between them. The CDR3 spans 15 residues. Germline CDR1 MNHEY, CDR2 SMNVEV (reference sequence). DNA for the CDR3: TGTGCCAGCAGGGCTGGGCTGTACTCTGGAAACACCATATATTTT. Translation: CASRAGLYSGNTIYF.

The rearrangement links TRBV7-8 to TRBJ1-1; weak D call: TRBD1 (5 bases). Trimming stripped 1 base from V and 5 bases from J, with 14 bases between. Germline V gene lookup returns CDR1 SGHVS and CDR2 FQNEAQ. CDR3 length: 15 residues. The CDR3 DNA sequence: TGTGCCAGCAGCTTAGGGGTAGGGGAGGGGACTGAAGCTTTCTTT. As protein: CASSLGVGEGTEAFF.

The chain is built from TRBV9 and TRBJ2-1, with 7 bases that match TRBD2. With 0 bases clipped from V and 0 bases from J, the junction kept 3 bases outside the gene matches. The CDR3 has 16 amino acids. Germline values: CDR1 SGDLS, CDR2 YYNGEE. DNA of the CDR3: TGTGCCAGCAGCGTAGGGGGGGGACTCTCCTACAATGAGCAGTTCTTC. This sequence encodes CASSVGGGLSYNEQFF.

The V call is TRBV6-1, the J call TRBJ2-1; D is possibly TRBD2 (6 bases). The CDR3 loop spans 13 amino acids. V was shortened by 3 bases and J by 4 bases, with 7 bases between the two germline ends. The V gene's germline CDR1 is MNHNS and CDR2 SASEGT. The CDR3, as DNA: TGTGCCAGCAGTGAGGGGGGTTACAATGAGCAGTTCTTC. Its protein is CASSEGGYNEQFF.

The chain recombines TRBV7-9 with TRBJ2-3; 8 bases agree with TRBD2. Trimming cost V 6 bases and J 4 bases; bases outside gene matches: 3. There are 13 residues in the CDR3. Germline V lookup: CDR1 SEHNR, CDR2 FQNEAQ (reference sequence). The CDR3 spells CASRSAGADTQYF. The CDR3 DNA is TGTGCCAGCAGGTCAGCGGGGGCAGATACGCAGTATTTT. Together with reference TRBV7-9 and TRBJ2-3, the CDR3 gives the full variable domain: DTGVSQNPRHKITKRGQNVTFRCDPISEHNRLYWYRQTLGQGPEFLTYFQNEAQLEKSRLLSDRFSAERPKGSFSTLEIQRTEQGDSAMYLCASRSAGADTQYFGPGTRLTVL.

This clone was observed a few times. This chain uses TRBV5-1 with TRBJ2-7; 8 nucleotides match TRBD2. Germline loops: CDR1 SGHRS, CDR2 YFSETQ. The V segment lost 0 bases and the J segment 0 bases; nucleotides outside the gene matches: 11. This CDR3 comprises 18 residues. The CDR3, as DNA: TGCGCCAGCAGCTTGGTCGGTATGCTTGCGGGAGGCTCCTACGAGCAGTACTTC. It codes for CASSLVGMLAGGSYEQYF.

This clone was seen once. The gene calls are TRBV7-9 and TRBJ2-2, with D perhaps TRBD1 (6 bases). The CDR3 runs 16 residues. V gave up 6 bases and J gave up 5 bases, with 19 bases separating them. Germline values: CDR1 SEHNR, CDR2 FQNEAQ (reference sequence). Written as DNA, the CDR3 is TGTGCCAGCAGGTTCCAGCGGACAGTAAGGACCGGGGAGCTGTTTTTT. This encodes CASRFQRTVRTGELFF.

The chain carries TRBV6-2 or TRBV6-3 and TRBJ1-5; no firm D call. Germline lookup yields CDR1 MNHEY and CDR2 SVGEGT. The germline V and J ends were trimmed by 5 bases and 5 bases, with 13 bases remaining between them. This CDR3 comprises 14 residues. The CDR3 protein is CASSASGSYQPQHF. The CDR3 DNA is TGTGCCAGCAGTGCCTCCGGGTCTTATCAGCCCCAGCATTTT.

This chain uses TRBV3-1 (or the pseudogene TRBV3-2) with TRBJ1-1, with TRBD1 identical over 8 bases. Germline CDR1 is LGHDT and CDR2 is YNNKEL (reference sequence). V gave up 3 bases and J gave up 5 bases; unmatched junction bases: 8. CDR3 length: 15 residues. CDR3 residues: CASSQGGQGWTEAFF. CDR3 sequence (DNA): TGTGCCAGCAGCCAGGGAGGACAGGGTTGGACTGAAGCTTTCTTT.

CDR3 sequence: CAINGGDGYTF. The CDR3 DNA reads as TGTGCCATCAATGGCGGGGATGGCTACACCTTC. This rearrangement joins TRBV10-3 to TRBJ1-2; D ambiguous. CDR3 length: 11 residues. The V gene lost 7 bases and the J gene lost 6 bases, with 9 bases spanning the gap. Germline CDR1 and CDR2: ENHRY and SYGVKD.

Only one count was recorded for this clone. The chain combines TRBV28 with TRBJ2-6; 14 bases line up with TRBD2. CDR1 is MDHEN, CDR2 SYDVKM, per germline. The CDR3 covers 19 residues. V lost 7 bases to trimming and J lost 3 bases; unmatched junction nucleotides: 11. CDR3 region: CASKPMGLAGVLGANVLTF. The CDR3 DNA reads as TGTGCCAGCAAACCGATGGGACTAGCGGGAGTCCTTGGGGCCAACGTCCTGACTTTC.

V and J are TRBV5-4 and TRBJ1-1, with D possibly being TRBD1 (6 bases). This CDR3 region has 16 residues. Trimming pared 4 bases from V and 1 base from J, leaving 17 bases between. Germline CDR1 is SGHNT and CDR2 is YYREEE (reference sequence). The CDR3 reads CASSPQFTGRNTEAFF. The CDR3 DNA is TGTGCCAGCAGCCCGCAGTTTACAGGGAGGAACACTGAAGCTTTCTTT.

The chain links TRBV27 to TRBJ2-7; 13 nucleotides align to TRBD2. CDR3 length equals 15 residues. With 6 bases clipped from V and 7 bases from J, the junction kept 9 bases outside the gene matches. Germline CDR1 MNHEY, CDR2 SMNVEV (reference sequence). DNA for the CDR3: TGTGCCAGCAGCCTAACTAGCGGGAGGGCGGCGGAGCAGTACTTC. Protein sequence: CASSLTSGRAAEQYF.

The CDR3 reads CASSLLGQGPHSGANVLTF. In DNA form, the CDR3 reads TGTGCCAGCAGCTTACTAGGACAGGGCCCCCACTCTGGGGCCAACGTCCTGACTTTC. The chain employs TRBV7-8 and TRBJ2-6, with TRBD1 identical over 8 bases. CDR1 is SGHVS, CDR2 FQNEAQ, per germline. V lost 2 bases, J lost 0 bases, and 9 bases stayed unmatched. The length of the CDR3 is 19 residues. The whole variable domain, filled in from reference TRBV7-8 and TRBJ2-6, reads GAGVSQSPRYKVAKRGQDVALRCDPISGHVSLFWYQQALGQGPEFLTYFQNEAQLDKSGLPSDRFFAERPEGSVSTLKIQRTQQEDSAVYLCASSLLGQGPHSGANVLTFGAGSRLTVL.

This clone showed up just once. The chain employs TRBV7-9 and TRBJ2-3, with TRBD2 matching over 11 bases. The length of the CDR3 is 17 residues. Germline V gene sequence: CDR1 SEHNR, CDR2 FQNEAQ (reference sequence). J gave up 3 bases and V 0 bases, and 5 bases lay outside the gene matches. The CDR3 DNA reads as TGTGCCAGCAGCTTAGCCGTACTAGCGGGAGTTACAGATACGCAGTATTTT. It yields the protein CASSLAVLAGVTDTQYF. Complete variable domain (other parts from reference TRBV7-9 and TRBJ2-3): DTGVSQNPRHKITKRGQNVTFRCDPISEHNRLYWYRQTLGQGPEFLTYFQNEAQLEKSRLLSDRFSAERPKGSFSTLEIQRTEQGDSAMYLCASSLAVLAGVTDTQYFGPGTRLTVL.

This chain joins TRBV9 and TRBJ2-5; the match to TRBD2 covers 8 bases. The germline gives CDR1 SGDLS, CDR2 YYNGEE. Unmatched junction bases numbered 5, after V lost 5 bases and J lost 2 bases. The CDR3 loop spans 14 amino acids. CDR3 bases: TGTGCCAGCAGTCCGGGGGGGCGACAAGAGACCCAGTACTTC. The encoded protein is CASSPGGRQETQYF.

This clone appeared a single time. The V gene is TRBV13, the J gene TRBJ2-7; a weak D match, TRBD2 (7 bases). The CDR3 is 15 residues long. Germline V CDR1 and CDR2: PRHDT, FYEKMQ (reference sequence). The ends were cut back, 3 bases at V and 5 bases at J, with 17 bases in the middle. The CDR3 nucleotides read TGTGCCAGCAGCTTCAGGGGAGGGTGGAAAAACGAGCAGTACTTC. Amino acids: CASSFRGGWKNEQYF.

The CDR3 sequence is CASSLDSRGDGYTF. Written as DNA, the CDR3 is TGCGCCAGCAGCTTGGACTCACGCGGGGATGGCTACACCTTC. V and J are TRBV5-1 and TRBJ1-2; D remains unclear. Germline values: CDR1 SGHRS, CDR2 YFSETQ. Trimming cost V 0 bases and J 6 bases, with 12 bases left between them. CDR3 length equals 14 residues.